The T cell receptor beta chain under discussion was sequenced for a study of cytomegalovirus exposure and HLA in healthy donors. Points from the study as a whole: The majority of TCR sequences were rare, yet some public TCRs appeared in many donors.

Using immunoSEQ multiplex PCR, the repertoire was profiled, and TCRdb retains in-frame clones only, with some absent. The profile covers roughly 100,000 clones, with 86% appearing a single time and 3% to 4% taken by the ten largest. This CDR3 comprises 13 residues. Germline V gives CDR1 MRHNA, CDR2 SNTAGT. V dropped 3 bases and J dropped 4 bases, with 9 bases sitting between them. Comment on this clone: Its antigen is not identified.

The chain carries TRBV6-4 and TRBJ1-1; unclear D gene. The TCR was taken from a woman in her late teens or twenties in good health and CMV-seropositive. The source material was PBMCs. In DNA form, the CDR3 reads TGTGCCAGCAGTGAGAGGTTTGGCACTGAAGCTTTCTTT. This codes for CASSERFGTEAFF.